Below are 28 T cell receptor beta chains sequenced from a single sample in a study of T cell changes during pregnancy in multiple sclerosis. Produced via immunoSEQ multiplex PCR; TCRdb's table is partial and in-frame only. This sample yields fewer than 40,000 clones, of which more than 85% are seen a single time; 9% to 14% belongs to the top ten. The sample consisted of CD8+ T cells from peripheral blood mononuclear cells, taken after pregnancy. The receptors come from a female donor with multiple sclerosis, enrolled in a pregnancy study.

The rearrangement uses TRBV27 and TRBJ2-2, with D perhaps matching TRBD1 (6 bases). The CDR3 is 15 amino acids. From germline, CDR1 is MNHEY and CDR2 SMNVEV (reference sequence). V was cut by 10 bases and J by 5 bases, with 20 bases left in between. CDR3 nucleotide sequence: TGTGCCACCAACCCCCTATCACAGGGAACCGGGGAGCTGTTTTTT. It codes for CATNPLSQGTGELFF.

The V gene is TRBV2, the J gene TRBJ2-3; 11 nucleotides line up with TRBD2. The CDR3 length is 15 residues. Looked up from germline, CDR1 is SNHLY and CDR2 is FYNNEI. Germline trimming cut 6 bases from V and 6 bases from J; bases unmatched to any gene: 8. The CDR3 sequence: CASRLLAGDPDTQYF. The CDR3 DNA reads TGTGCCAGCAGATTACTAGCGGGGGATCCCGATACGCAGTATTTT.

The V gene is TRBV6-1, the J gene TRBJ2-5; 9 nucleotides match TRBD1. Germline assignment: CDR1 MNHNS and CDR2 SASEGT. The CDR3 loop spans 17 amino acids. Losses at the gene ends were 3 bases for V and 3 bases for J; bases not matched to a gene: 11. The chain's CDR3 is CASSEDRGRWGEETQYF. In DNA, the CDR3 is TGTGCCAGCAGTGAGGACAGGGGAAGGTGGGGTGAAGAGACCCAGTACTTC.

J is TRBJ2-1 and V is TRBV27; 8 nucleotides line up with TRBD2. The J segment lost 4 bases and the V segment lost 7 bases, leaving 6 bases of the junction unmatched. The CDR3 runs to 14 residues. CDR1 and CDR2 (germline): MNHEY, SMNVEV (reference sequence). CDR3 region: CASTAGGGYNEQFF. CDR3 coding DNA: TGTGCCAGCACTGCGGGAGGCGGGTACAATGAGCAGTTCTTC.

The CDR3 DNA sequence: TGTGCCAGTAGTAGAGGCTACGAGCAGTACTTC. Translating it yields CASSRGYEQYF. The rearrangement uses TRBV19 and TRBJ2-7; D is unclear. Looked up from germline, CDR1 is LNHDA and CDR2 is SQIVND (reference sequence). V lost 4 bases, J lost 3 bases, and 4 bases lay in between. This CDR3 comprises 11 residues.

This chain links TRBV6-5 with TRBJ1-1; 7 bases map to TRBD1. The V gene end was trimmed by 7 bases and the J gene end by 3 bases; junction bases not matched to a gene: 8. Germline V gene data show CDR1 as MNHEY and CDR2 as SVGAGI. This CDR3 region has 14 residues. CDR3 nucleotides: TGTGCCAGCACCGATGTCGACAGGGACACTGAAGCTTTCTTT. Translation gives CASTDVDRDTEAFF.

This clone was found once. The chain has TRBV27 and TRBJ2-7; possible D gene TRBD1, 6 bases. Germline loops: CDR1 MNHEY, CDR2 SMNVEV (reference sequence). There are 13 residues in the CDR3. Trimming pared 5 bases from V and 5 bases from J, leaving 13 bases between. CDR3 bases: TGTGCCAGCAGTCCAGGGGAAATGGACGAGCAGTACTTC. This codes for CASSPGEMDEQYF.

With regard to this clone: The same CDR3 arises from other DNA sequences in this sample as well. The CDR3 sequence is CASSPGSSYEQYF. The DNA for the CDR3 is TGTGCCAGCAGCCCCGGTAGCTCCTACGAGCAGTACTTC. The V gene is TRBV11-2, the J gene TRBJ2-7; the D is unclear. The V gene's germline CDR1 is SGHAT and CDR2 FQNNGV. This CDR3 has 13 residues. Between the trimmed V and J ends, which lost 5 bases and 0 bases, there was a span of 8 bases.

V is TRBV6-5 and J is TRBJ1-2; 7 positions match TRBD1. The germline V gene has CDR1 MNHEY and CDR2 SVGAGI. V lost 2 bases, J lost 7 bases, and 4 bases stayed unmatched. This CDR3 is built from 13 residues. The CDR3 DNA follows: TGTGCCAGCAGTTACGATCAGGGGGGTGGCTACACCTTC. Encoded protein: CASSYDQGGGYTF.

CDR3 protein: CASSVGQRGTEAFF. CDR3 DNA sequence: TGTGCCAGCAGCGTGGGGCAAAGAGGTACTGAAGCTTTCTTT. The chain couples TRBV9 to TRBJ1-1; a weak D match, TRBD1 (5 bases). This CDR3 comprises 14 residues. The V end was cut by 2 bases, the J end by 5 bases, with 13 bases between. The V gene's germline CDR1 is SGDLS and CDR2 YYNGEE.

The rearrangement links TRBV7-9 to TRBJ1-1; a possible D gene is TRBD1 (5 bases). CDR1 and CDR2 from the germline V gene are SEHNR and FQNEAQ (reference sequence). The CDR3 totals 13 residues. The CDR3 DNA reads TGTGGCGGCCAGGGCCCTTCGAACACTGAAGCTTTCTTT. It specifies CGGQGPSNTEAFF. Based on the CDR3 plus reference TRBV7-9 and TRBJ1-1, the full variable domain is DTGVSQNPRHKITKRGQNVTFRCDPISEHNRLYWYRQTLGQGPEFLTYFQNEAQLEKSRLLSDRFSAERPKGSFSTLEIQRTEQGDSAMYLCGGQGPSNTEAFFGQGTRLTVV.

This chain uses TRBV6-1 with TRBJ1-5; no clear D gene. This CDR3 region has 16 residues. The V and J ends lost 3 bases and 3 bases respectively, with 15 bases between them. The germline gives CDR1 MNHNS, CDR2 SASEGT. The CDR3 protein is CASSDFRDYLNQPQHF. Here the CDR3 DNA reads TGTGCCAGCAGTGACTTCCGGGATTATCTCAATCAGCCCCAGCATTTT.

The chain combines TRBV7-9 with TRBJ2-7, with 7 positions matching TRBD2. The CDR3 extends over 14 amino acids. Germline trimming cut 5 bases from V and 6 bases from J; bases unmatched to any gene: 10. Germline CDR1 is SEHNR and CDR2 is FQNEAQ (reference sequence). The CDR3 reads CASSPAGTSLEQYF. The DNA of the CDR3 is TGTGCCAGCAGCCCAGCGGGGACGTCTCTCGAGCAGTACTTC.

The chain combines TRBV13 with TRBJ1-5; 7 bases map to TRBD1. This CDR3 region has 16 residues. J gave up 3 bases and V 2 bases, and 7 bases lay outside the gene matches. Germline V gene sequence: CDR1 PRHDT, CDR2 FYEKMQ (reference sequence). CDR3 DNA sequence: TGTGCCAGCAGCTTAATGGCAGGGGGAAACAATCAGCCCCAGCATTTT. Residues: CASSLMAGGNNQPQHF.

This rearrangement joins TRBV6-5 to TRBJ1-2; D not certain. In germline, CDR1 is MNHEY, CDR2 SVGAGI. The CDR3 has 12 residues. The ends were cut back, 6 bases at V and 10 bases at J, with 15 bases in the middle. The CDR3 coding sequence is TGTGCCAGCAGCCCCCACCCCGGGGACTACACCTTC. Translating it yields CASSPHPGDYTF.

As DNA, the CDR3 is TGTGCCAGCAGCCCGCCGACTAGCGGGAGCCACGAGCAGTACTTC. It codes for CASSPPTSGSHEQYF. The chain recombines TRBV7-9 with TRBJ2-7; TRBD2 agrees at 12 bases. J was trimmed by 5 bases and V by 5 bases; bases with no gene match: 7. This CDR3 comprises 15 residues. Germline CDR1 and CDR2: SEHNR and FQNEAQ (reference sequence).

The CDR3 is CASRRVIGRAGELFF. As DNA, the CDR3 is TGTGCCAGCCGCCGAGTAATAGGGAGGGCCGGGGAGCTGTTTTTT. V usage is TRBV2 and J usage is TRBJ2-2; TRBD2 matches at 7 bases. CDR3 length: 15 amino acids. Trimming at V came to 8 bases and at J to 6 bases, leaving 12 bases not matched to a gene. Per the germline V gene, CDR1 is SNHLY and CDR2 is FYNNEI.

The chain has TRBV19 and TRBJ1-6, with D unclear. Germline V gives CDR1 LNHDA, CDR2 SQIVND (reference sequence). The CDR3 is 15 amino acids. Trimming took off 3 bases at V and 0 bases at J, with 6 bases between the two ends. DNA of the CDR3: TGTGCCAGTAGTATCACAGTCTCCTATAATTCACCCCTCCACTTT. Encoded protein: CASSITVSYNSPLHF. Complete variable domain (other parts from reference TRBV19 and TRBJ1-6): DGGITQSPKYLFRKEGQNVTLSCEQNLNHDAMYWYRQDPGQGLRLIYYSQIVNDFQKGDIAEGYSVSREKKESFPLTVTSAQKNPTAFYLCASSITVSYNSPLHFGNGTRLTVT.

This chain uses TRBV28 with TRBJ1-1; 12 nucleotides align to TRBD1. CDR1 is MDHEN and CDR2 is SYDVKM in the germline V gene. V gave up 0 bases and J gave up 7 bases; unmatched junction bases: 3. The CDR3 totals 15 residues. CDR3 in DNA: TGTGCCAGCAGTTTATGGGGACAGGGGGCCGGTGAAGCTTTCTTT. This sequence encodes CASSLWGQGAGEAFF.

The DNA for the CDR3 is TGTGCCAGTAGTCCAAACGACCTGCAGGGGCCTAACTTCTACGAGCAGTACTTC. Translated, it gives CASSPNDLQGPNFYEQYF. The rearrangement joins TRBV19 to TRBJ2-7, with TRBD1 as a possible D gene (6 bases). Per the germline V gene, CDR1 is LNHDA and CDR2 is SQIVND (reference sequence). V dropped 5 bases and J dropped 3 bases, with 26 bases sitting between them. The length of the CDR3 is 18 residues.

The chain is built from TRBV7-9 and TRBJ2-3, with D possibly matching TRBD2 (6 bases). There are 14 residues in the CDR3. Germline lookup yields CDR1 SEHNR and CDR2 FQNEAQ (reference sequence). Trimming pared 0 bases from V and 5 bases from J, leaving 9 bases between. In nucleotides, the CDR3 is TGTGCCAGCAGCTTAGCAGGGAGGAGAGATACGCAGTATTTT. Translation gives CASSLAGRRDTQYF.

Here the CDR3 DNA reads TGTGCCAGCAGTTTGGCCAGCCAAGAGACCCAGTACTTC. Translation gives CASSLASQETQYF. J is TRBJ2-5 and V is TRBV28; D call uncertain. This CDR3 region has 13 residues. The germline gives CDR1 MDHEN, CDR2 SYDVKM. V lost 3 bases, J lost 1 base, and 6 bases lay in between.

The V call is TRBV7-9, the J call TRBJ2-7; TRBD2 agrees at 8 bases. Trimming removed 7 bases from V and 6 bases from J; junction bases left unmatched: 2. Germline lookup yields CDR1 SEHNR and CDR2 FQNEAQ (reference sequence). The CDR3 consists of 11 residues. CDR3 amino acids: CASTSGGEQYF. The CDR3 DNA reads as TGTGCCAGCACCAGCGGGGGCGAGCAGTACTTC.

The genes are TRBV11-2 and TRBJ2-1; TRBD1 matches at 8 bases. The germline gives CDR1 SGHAT, CDR2 FQNNGV. CDR3 size: 15 residues. The junction had 10 bases not matched to a gene; V was cut back by 5 bases and J by 7 bases. The CDR3 loop is CASSPRTGSWNEQFF. Written as DNA, the CDR3 is TGTGCCAGCAGCCCCCGGACAGGGTCCTGGAATGAGCAGTTCTTC.

The chain couples TRBV6-5 to TRBJ2-2; TRBD2 is a possible D gene (5 bases). Looked up from germline, CDR1 is MNHEY and CDR2 is SVGAGI. CDR3 length: 15 residues. Between the trimmed V and J ends, which lost 0 bases and 3 bases, there was a span of 8 bases. In DNA form, the CDR3 reads TGTGCCAGCAGTTACTCGTACGGGGACACCGGGGAGCTGTTTTTT. Translated: CASSYSYGDTGELFF.

The chain combines TRBV7-9 with TRBJ2-7, with a possible D match to TRBD2 (5 bases). CDR3 length equals 15 residues. CDR1 is SEHNR, CDR2 FQNEAQ, per germline (reference sequence). V lost 5 bases to trimming and J lost 3 bases, with 17 bases between them. CDR3 bases: TGTGCCAGCAGCCATGCCGGACTCCGGGTCTACGAGCAGTACTTC. Amino acids: CASSHAGLRVYEQYF. Using reference TRBV7-9 and TRBJ2-7 for the parts outside the CDR3, the full variable domain is DTGVSQNPRHKITKRGQNVTFRCDPISEHNRLYWYRQTLGQGPEFLTYFQNEAQLEKSRLLSDRFSAERPKGSFSTLEIQRTEQGDSAMYLCASSHAGLRVYEQYFGPGTRLTVT.

This clone was detected a few times. This chain links TRBV19 with TRBJ2-6; 8 bases align to TRBD1. Per germline, CDR1 LNHDA and CDR2 SQIVND (reference sequence). Trimming cost V 3 bases and J 7 bases; bases outside gene matches: 14. The CDR3 contains 18 residues. The CDR3 loop is CASSISRTGSFQANVLTF. CDR3 nucleotides: TGTGCCAGTAGTATCTCGAGGACAGGGTCGTTTCAAGCCAACGTCCTGACTTTC.

The rearrangement uses TRBV30 and TRBJ2-3; the D gene is possibly TRBD2 (6 bases). The CDR3 spans 13 residues. CDR1 GTSNPN and CDR2 SVGIG come from the germline V gene (reference sequence). Trimming shortened V by 5 bases and J by 6 bases, and 15 bases separated the two germline ends. The CDR3, as DNA: TGTGCCTGGGAGGAGGGCTGGGGGGATACGCAGTATTTT. Translated, it gives CAWEEGWGDTQYF. The full variable domain, with the rest looked up from reference TRBV30 and TRBJ2-3, is SQTIHQWPATLVQPVGSPLSLECTVEGTSNPNLYWYRQAAGRGLQLLFYSVGIGQISSEVPQNLSASRPQDRQFILSSKKLLLSDSGFYLCAWEEGWGDTQYFGPGTRLTVL.